Listed below are T cell receptor beta chains from one sample, sequenced in a study of T cells after yellow fever vaccination. TCRdb analysed the 5' RACE reads with MiXCR anew, one entry per CDR3 protein. The sample holds about 240,000 distinct CDR3 sequences, about 7.1% seen once. The input for sequencing was CD4+ T cells sorted from PBMCs, taken 15 days after the yellow fever booster vaccination. These receptors originate from a man aged 30-40 years who received the YFV17D yellow fever vaccine. CDR3s include the opening cysteine and the closing phenylalanine or tryptophan. A D gene is named only where the DNA matches it firmly. Where a row states a size, it is once, few, many or the class of an expanded clone; other rows omit it.

CDR3aa: CSARLPNREAFF; CDR3nt: TGCAGTGCTAGACTCCCCAACCGCGAAGCTTTCTTT; j_gene: TRBJ1-1; v_gene: TRBV20-1; len: 12; d_gene: NA; abundance: many
CDR3aa: CASSSGQFYNEQFF; CDR3nt: TGTGCCAGCAGCTCTGGACAGTTCTACAATGAGCAGTTCTTC; j_gene: TRBJ2-1; v_gene: TRBV5-4; len: 14; d_gene: NA; abundance: NA
CDR3aa: CSASNVADSYEQYF; CDR3nt: TGCAGTGCTAGTAACGTAGCGGACTCCTACGAGCAGTACTTC; j_gene: TRBJ2-7; v_gene: TRBV20-1; len: 14; d_gene: NA; abundance: few
CDR3aa: CAITREAGAYNEQFF; CDR3nt: TGTGCCATCACCAGGGAGGCAGGGGCCTACAATGAGCAGTTCTTC; j_gene: TRBJ2-1; v_gene: TRBV10-3; len: 15; d_gene: NA; abundance: many
CDR3aa: CASSLGGGPYEQYF; CDR3nt: TGTGCCAGCAGCTTAGGAGGGGGACCCTACGAGCAGTACTTC; j_gene: TRBJ2-7; v_gene: TRBV7-2; len: 14; d_gene: NA; abundance: many
CDR3aa: CASRGPGQGATEQYF; CDR3nt: TGTGCCAGCAGGGGGCCCGGACAGGGGGCTACCGAGCAGTACTTC; j_gene: TRBJ2-7; v_gene: TRBV2; len: 15; d_gene: TRBD1; abundance: NA
CDR3aa: CSARARAGYNEQFF; CDR3nt: TGCAGTGCTAGAGCCCGAGCGGGATACAATGAGCAGTTCTTC; j_gene: TRBJ2-1; v_gene: TRBV20-1; len: 14; d_gene: TRBD2; abundance: many
CDR3aa: CASSSQDRTLIFEQYF; CDR3nt: TGTGCCAGCAGCTCACAGGACAGGACCTTAATTTTCGAGCAGTACTTC; j_gene: TRBJ2-7; v_gene: TRBV6-2/TRBV6-3; len: 16; d_gene: TRBD1; abundance: NA
CDR3aa: CASSEWKGESGELFF; CDR3nt: TGTGCCAGCAGTGAATGGAAAGGGGAGTCCGGGGAGCTGTTTTTT; j_gene: TRBJ2-2; v_gene: TRBV25-1; len: 15; d_gene: NA; abundance: few
CDR3aa: CAVTLSGNYNEQFF; CDR3nt: TGTGCCGTCACCCTCTCCGGGAATTACAATGAGCAGTTCTTC; j_gene: TRBJ2-1; v_gene: TRBV4-2; len: 14; d_gene: NA; abundance: many
CDR3aa: CSAVTLAGVTYEQYF; CDR3nt: TGCAGTGCCGTAACGTTAGCGGGAGTGACCTACGAGCAGTACTTC; j_gene: TRBJ2-7; v_gene: TRBV20-1; len: 15; d_gene: TRBD2; abundance: NA
CDR3aa: CASRARDSYEQYF; CDR3nt: TGTGCCAGCAGGGCCAGGGACAGCTACGAGCAGTACTTC; j_gene: TRBJ2-7; v_gene: TRBV6-1; len: 13; d_gene: TRBD1; abundance: NA
CDR3aa: CASSDQGRTDTQYF; CDR3nt: TGTGCCAGTAGTGATCAGGGGAGGACAGATACGCAGTATTTT; j_gene: TRBJ2-3; v_gene: TRBV19; len: 14; d_gene: NA; abundance: few
CDR3aa: CASQSTNGVTDTQYF; CDR3nt: TGTGCCAGTCAATCGACTAACGGGGTGACAGATACGCAGTATTTT; j_gene: TRBJ2-3; v_gene: TRBV12-3/TRBV12-4; len: 15; d_gene: NA; abundance: NA
CDR3aa: CATSQAGGYEQYF; CDR3nt: TGTGCCACCTCTCAGGCGGGAGGGTACGAGCAGTACTTC; j_gene: TRBJ2-7; v_gene: TRBV6-1; len: 13; d_gene: TRBD2; abundance: NA
CDR3aa: CATSRDRTSGSLEQFF; CDR3nt: TGTGCCACCAGCAGAGATAGAACTAGCGGGAGTCTTGAGCAGTTCTTC; j_gene: TRBJ2-1; v_gene: TRBV15; len: 16; d_gene: TRBD2; abundance: many
CDR3aa: CSARDPSGGNYEQYF; CDR3nt: TGCAGTGCTAGAGATCCTAGCGGGGGGAACTACGAGCAGTACTTC; j_gene: TRBJ2-7; v_gene: TRBV20-1; len: 15; d_gene: TRBD2; abundance: NA
CDR3aa: CASSHFGTTYEQYF; CDR3nt: TGTGCCAGCAGCCACTTCGGGACAACCTACGAGCAGTACTTC; j_gene: TRBJ2-7; v_gene: TRBV7-8; len: 14; d_gene: NA; abundance: few
CDR3aa: CASSQTGGGGTDTQYF; CDR3nt: TGTGCCAGCAGCCAGACAGGGGGCGGAGGCACAGATACGCAGTATTTT; j_gene: TRBJ2-3; v_gene: TRBV12-3/TRBV12-4; len: 16; d_gene: TRBD1; abundance: few
CDR3aa: CSASPSTGVNQPQHF; CDR3nt: TGCAGTGCCAGTCCCTCGACAGGGGTAAATCAGCCCCAGCATTTT; j_gene: TRBJ1-5; v_gene: TRBV20-1; len: 15; d_gene: TRBD1; abundance: few
CDR3aa: CSATPGALYNEQFF; CDR3nt: TGCAGTGCGACACCCGGGGCCCTGTACAATGAGCAGTTCTTC; j_gene: TRBJ2-1; v_gene: TRBV20-1; len: 14; d_gene: NA; abundance: few
CDR3aa: CASSLSQTRNNNEQFF; CDR3nt: TGTGCCAGCAGCCTGTCGCAGACCCGAAATAACAATGAGCAGTTCTTC; j_gene: TRBJ2-1; v_gene: TRBV6-1; len: 16; d_gene: NA; abundance: NA
CDR3aa: CASSPDSSLGDTQYF; CDR3nt: TGTGCCAGCAGTCCGGACAGTTCGCTGGGAGATACGCAGTATTTT; j_gene: TRBJ2-3; v_gene: TRBV12-3/TRBV12-4; len: 15; d_gene: NA; abundance: few
CDR3aa: CASSLGDSLSQPQHF; CDR3nt: TGTGCCAGCAGCTTAGGAGACAGCCTCAGTCAGCCCCAGCATTTT; j_gene: TRBJ1-5; v_gene: TRBV7-2; len: 15; d_gene: NA; abundance: NA
CDR3aa: CASSWDSEAFF; CDR3nt: TGTGCCAGCAGCTGGGACAGTGAAGCTTTCTTT; j_gene: TRBJ1-1; v_gene: TRBV7-9; len: 11; d_gene: TRBD1; abundance: NA
CDR3aa: CASSPPSGTSTDTQYF; CDR3nt: TGTGCCAGCAGCCCCCCAAGCGGGACTTCCACAGATACGCAGTATTTT; j_gene: TRBJ2-3; v_gene: TRBV7-2; len: 16; d_gene: TRBD2; abundance: many
CDR3aa: CASSYLAGGLPGELFF; CDR3nt: TGTGCCAGCAGCTACCTAGCGGGAGGGCTTCCCGGGGAGCTGTTTTTT; j_gene: TRBJ2-2; v_gene: TRBV11-2; len: 16; d_gene: TRBD2; abundance: many
CDR3aa: CASSTRRAGQGNEQYF; CDR3nt: TGTGCCAGCAGCACCAGAAGGGCGGGACAGGGAAACGAGCAGTACTTC; j_gene: TRBJ2-7; v_gene: TRBV5-6; len: 16; d_gene: TRBD1; abundance: NA
CDR3aa: CSARRGGAYNEQFF; CDR3nt: TGCAGTGCGAGAAGGGGGGGTGCCTACAATGAGCAGTTCTTC; j_gene: TRBJ2-1; v_gene: TRBV20-1; len: 14; d_gene: NA; abundance: NA
CDR3aa: CASSLGAGPYNEQFF; CDR3nt: TGTGCCAGCAGCCTGGGGGCAGGTCCTTACAATGAGCAGTTCTTC; j_gene: TRBJ2-1; v_gene: TRBV7-6; len: 15; d_gene: NA; abundance: NA
CDR3aa: CASSWTGTTRGYTF; CDR3nt: TGTGCCAGCAGCTGGACAGGAACAACGAGGGGCTACACCTTC; j_gene: TRBJ1-2; v_gene: TRBV5-6; len: 14; d_gene: TRBD1; abundance: few
CDR3aa: CASSLVPAGGLNEQFF; CDR3nt: TGTGCCAGCAGCTTAGTTCCAGCGGGAGGTCTCAATGAGCAGTTCTTC; j_gene: TRBJ2-1; v_gene: TRBV11-2; len: 16; d_gene: TRBD2; abundance: few
CDR3aa: CSAGDRGKGNTIYF; CDR3nt: TGCAGTGCTGGGGACAGGGGTAAAGGAAACACCATATATTTT; j_gene: TRBJ1-3; v_gene: TRBV20-1; len: 14; d_gene: TRBD1; abundance: many
CDR3aa: CASSESGTKDTEAFF; CDR3nt: TGTGCCAGCAGCGAATCGGGTACAAAGGACACTGAAGCTTTCTTT; j_gene: TRBJ1-1; v_gene: TRBV7-2; len: 15; d_gene: NA; abundance: NA
CDR3aa: CASSLNTGSTEQFF; CDR3nt: TGTGCCAGCAGCTTAAACACAGGGAGCACTGAGCAGTTCTTC; j_gene: TRBJ2-1; v_gene: TRBV7-2; len: 14; d_gene: NA; abundance: many
CDR3aa: CASSKLAGWNEQFF; CDR3nt: TGTGCCAGCAGTAAACTAGCGGGATGGAATGAGCAGTTCTTC; j_gene: TRBJ2-1; v_gene: TRBV6-1; len: 14; d_gene: TRBD2; abundance: NA
CDR3aa: CASSRTGLGSYEQYF; CDR3nt: TGTGCCAGCAGTCGGACAGGGCTAGGCTCCTACGAGCAGTACTTC; j_gene: TRBJ2-7; v_gene: TRBV12-3/TRBV12-4; len: 15; d_gene: TRBD1; abundance: many
CDR3aa: CASFLWSGSSYNEQFF; CDR3nt: NA; j_gene: TRBJ2-1; v_gene: TRBV2; len: 16; d_gene: NA; abundance: many
CDR3aa: CASSLARSTYEQYF; CDR3nt: TGTGCCAGCAGTTTAGCCAGGTCCACCTACGAGCAGTACTTC; j_gene: TRBJ2-7; v_gene: TRBV12-3/TRBV12-4; len: 14; d_gene: NA; abundance: NA
CDR3aa: CSARSGAQVTEAFF; CDR3nt: TGCAGTGCTAGATCTGGGGCGCAGGTCACTGAAGCTTTCTTT; j_gene: TRBJ1-1; v_gene: TRBV20-1; len: 14; d_gene: NA; abundance: NA
CDR3aa: CASRRLYTGELFF; CDR3nt: TGTGCCAGCAGACGACTCTACACCGGGGAGCTGTTTTTT; j_gene: TRBJ2-2; v_gene: TRBV21-1; len: 13; d_gene: NA; abundance: few
CDR3aa: CASSLKVLGRASNEQFF; CDR3nt: TGTGCCAGCAGCTTAAAAGTTCTAGGGAGGGCGAGCAATGAGCAGTTCTTC; j_gene: TRBJ2-1; v_gene: TRBV7-3; len: 17; d_gene: TRBD2; abundance: many
CDR3aa: CASSGISGRPRRTDTQYF; CDR3nt: TGTGCCAGCAGTGGTATTAGCGGGAGGCCTCGCCGCACAGATACGCAGTATTTT; j_gene: TRBJ2-3; v_gene: TRBV2; len: 18; d_gene: TRBD2; abundance: few
CDR3aa: CASSSYFGSYGYTF; CDR3nt: TGTGCCAGCAGCTCCTACTTCGGATCCTATGGCTACACCTTC; j_gene: TRBJ1-2; v_gene: TRBV7-2; len: 14; d_gene: NA; abundance: NA
CDR3aa: CAWGQDLNQPQHF; CDR3nt: TGTGCCTGGGGACAGGATCTAAATCAGCCCCAGCATTTT; j_gene: TRBJ1-5; v_gene: TRBV30; len: 13; d_gene: TRBD1; abundance: NA
CDR3aa: CASSPFRGADTQYF; CDR3nt: TGTGCCAGCAGTCCCTTCAGGGGGGCAGATACGCAGTATTTT; j_gene: TRBJ2-3; v_gene: TRBV7-2; len: 14; d_gene: NA; abundance: NA
CDR3aa: CATRPDRDQPQHF; CDR3nt: TGTGCCACCAGACCCGACAGAGATCAGCCCCAGCATTTT; j_gene: TRBJ1-5; v_gene: TRBV15; len: 13; d_gene: NA; abundance: NA
CDR3aa: CASSLGRTSGLNEQFF; CDR3nt: TGTGCCAGCAGCTTGGGAAGGACTAGCGGCCTCAATGAGCAGTTCTTC; j_gene: TRBJ2-1; v_gene: TRBV5-4; len: 16; d_gene: TRBD2; abundance: many
CDR3aa: CASSFDWRGGELFF; CDR3nt: TGCGCCAGCAGCTTCGACTGGCGGGGCGGGGAGCTGTTTTTT; j_gene: TRBJ2-2; v_gene: TRBV5-1; len: 14; d_gene: NA; abundance: few
CDR3aa: CASSQDRIQGGEKLFF; CDR3nt: TGCGCCAGCAGCCAAGATCGGATACAGGGAGGTGAAAAACTGTTTTTT; j_gene: TRBJ1-4; v_gene: TRBV4-3; len: 16; d_gene: NA; abundance: NA
CDR3aa: CASSPPSREGHEQFF; CDR3nt: TGTGCCAGCAGCCCCCCGAGCCGGGAGGGCCATGAGCAGTTCTTC; j_gene: TRBJ2-1; v_gene: TRBV6-2/TRBV6-3; len: 15; d_gene: TRBD2; abundance: few
CDR3aa: CASSSQDGYEQYF; CDR3nt: TGTGCCAGCAGCTCCCAGGACGGATACGAGCAGTACTTC; j_gene: TRBJ2-7; v_gene: TRBV7-2; len: 13; d_gene: NA; abundance: many
CDR3aa: CSAKTGTYSGANVLTF; CDR3nt: TGCAGCGCAAAGACAGGGACATATTCTGGGGCCAACGTCCTGACTTTC; j_gene: TRBJ2-6; v_gene: TRBV29-1; len: 16; d_gene: TRBD1; abundance: few